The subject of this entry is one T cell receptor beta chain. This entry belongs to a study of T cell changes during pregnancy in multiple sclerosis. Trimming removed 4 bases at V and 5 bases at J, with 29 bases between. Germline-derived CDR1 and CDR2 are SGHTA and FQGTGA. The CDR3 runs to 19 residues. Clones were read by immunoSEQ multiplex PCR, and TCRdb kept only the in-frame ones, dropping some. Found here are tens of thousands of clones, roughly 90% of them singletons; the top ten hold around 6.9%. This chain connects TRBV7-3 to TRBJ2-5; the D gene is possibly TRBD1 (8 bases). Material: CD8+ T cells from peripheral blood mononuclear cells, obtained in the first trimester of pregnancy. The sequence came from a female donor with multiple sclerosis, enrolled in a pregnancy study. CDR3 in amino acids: CASSSNSGAETGDRETQYF. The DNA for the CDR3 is TGTGCCAGCAGCTCTAACAGCGGGGCCGAGACAGGGGATCGGGAGACCCAGTACTTC.